This T cell receptor beta chain stems from a study of blood T cell repertoires in COVID-19. Overall study: The study drew acute and convalescent COVID-19 samples from the United States, Italy and Spain. PBMCs, B-cell-depleted T cells, or T cells provided the cDNA or gDNA that made up the material.

V dropped 4 bases and J dropped 6; count of bases not matched to a gene: 5. The CDR3 consists of 14 residues. Per germline, CDR1 SGDLS and CDR2 YYNGEE. Study processing details: Estimates of nucleated cell counts were drawn from the amplification of reference gene primers. Assay: immunoSEQ multiplex PCR; the TCRdb copy retains only in-frame clones and omits some. That table furnishes V, J and clone size, whereas the DNA furnished D and trimming. In the table there are hundreds of thousands of clones, around nine tenths of which are singletons. Specimen: peripheral blood. This TCR came from a young woman with acute or convalescent COVID-19. V is TRBV9 and J is TRBJ2-2; 8 bases align to TRBD2. In DNA, the CDR3 is TGTGCCAGCAGCACCCGGACTAGCCCCGGGGAGCTGTTTTTT. Amino acid sequence: CASSTRTSPGELFF.